A selection of T cell receptor beta chains follows, all from one sample in a study of vaccination effects on CD4 cells after COVID-19. No antigen has been assigned to these receptors. Method: immunoSEQ multiplex PCR; TCRdb's copy keeps in-frame clones and lacks some. Among roughly 40,000 clones listed, about 63% were seen once. The input for sequencing was CD4+ T cells from PBMCs cultured without peptide, taken after COVID-19 vaccination. The receptors stem from a human donor who received a COVID-19 vaccine. CDR3s include the opening cysteine and the closing phenylalanine or tryptophan. A D gene is named only where the DNA matches it firmly. Only part of the rows carry a size: once, few, many, or a class if the clone is expanded.

- TRBD2 TRBJ2-7 TRBV24-1 TGTGCCACCAGCATAGCGGGAAGCTACGAGCAGTACTTC CATSIAGSYEQYF
few TRBD2 TRBJ2-7 TRBV5-4 TGTGCCAGCAGTTGGTCAGCGGGGGGGTTATACGAGCAGTACTTC CASSWSAGGLYEQYF
- - TRBJ1-2 TRBV29-1 TGCAGCGTTGAATCATCGCCTAACTATGGCTACACCTTC CSVESSPNYGYTF
few - TRBJ2-5 TRBV5-6 TGTGCCAGCAGCTTGGCGGCCCATGGGACCCAGTACTTC CASSLAAHGTQYF
- TRBD1 TRBJ2-6 TRBV5-1 TGCGCCAGCAGCTGGAGGACAGGGTTTCTGGCTGGGGCCAACGTCCTGACTTTC CASSWRTGFLAGANVLTF
- TRBD1 TRBJ2-7 TRBV5-1 TGCGCCAGCAGCTCCGGGACAGCGTCCTACGAGCAGTACTTC CASSSGTASYEQYF
- - TRBJ2-1 TRBV7-9 TGTGCCAGCAGCTTATCCCTCGATGAGCAGTTCTTC CASSLSLDEQFF
- TRBD1 TRBJ1-2 TRBV2 TGTGCCAGCAGTGGACAGGGGGACTATGGCTACACCTTC CASSGQGDYGYTF
once TRBD1 TRBJ2-7 TRBV13 TGTGCCAGCAGCTTAATAAGGGGGCCGTCCTACGAGCAGTACTTC CASSLIRGPSYEQYF
few - TRBJ2-7 TRBV7-2 TGTGCCAGCAGCCCTACACCGGCCTCCTACGAGCAGTACTTC CASSPTPASYEQYF
- TRBD2 TRBJ2-7 TRBV4-2 TGTGCCAGCAGCCTAGCGGGTCAGTCCTACGAGCAGTACTTC CASSLAGQSYEQYF
- - TRBJ2-1 TRBV7-9 TGTGCCAGCAGCTTAGGTGGGACTCTAATCTACAATGAGCAGTTCTTC CASSLGGTLIYNEQFF
- TRBD2 TRBJ2-1 TRBV5-4 TGTGCCAGCAGCTTATCCGGGACTAGCGGCGGCAATGAGCAGTTCTTC CASSLSGTSGGNEQFF
- TRBD2 TRBJ2-5 TRBV25-1 TGTGCCAGCAGCTCAGTTCTAGCGGGGGGACTTCAAGAGACCCAGTACTTC CASSSVLAGGLQETQYF
- - TRBJ2-2 TRBV4-2 TGTGCCAGCAGCCAAACATTGACCGGGGAGCTGTTTTTT CASSQTLTGELFF
- TRBD1 TRBJ2-3 TRBV5-1 TGCGCCAGCAGCTTATCTGGACAGGGCACAGATACGCAGTATTTT CASSLSGQGTDTQYF
few - TRBJ2-3 TRBV24-1 TGTGCCACCAGTGATGGCGCCACAGATACGCAGTATTTT CATSDGATDTQYF
- - TRBJ1-2 TRBV7-9 TGTGCCAGCAGCTTCGAGGGCGGGGGCTACACCTTC CASSFEGGGYTF
- - TRBJ2-7 TRBV12-5 TGTGCTAGTCAACCGGACTCCGTCTACGAGCAGTACTTC CASQPDSVYEQYF
- TRBD2 TRBJ2-7 TRBV27 TGTGCCAGCAGTTCCTTCCTAGCGGGCCTCTACGAGCAGTACTTC CASSSFLAGLYEQYF
- TRBD1 TRBJ2-3 TRBV7-9 TGTGCCAGCAGCCGGACAGGGGGTGCAGATACGCAGTATTTT CASSRTGGADTQYF
- TRBD1 TRBJ2-3 TRBV24-1 TGTGCCACCAGTGATTTAGGGACAGGGGCCCCCACAGATACGCAGTATTTT CATSDLGTGAPTDTQYF
- - TRBJ2-2 TRBV12-5 TGTGCTAGTGGTTTGGGCTACCAGCGGTCCCCAGGTAACACCGGGGAGCTGTTTTTT CASGLGYQRSPGNTGELFF
- - TRBJ1-1 TRBV4-1 TGCGCCAGCAGCCAAGATCTATATTATGGAGTGAGCACTGAAGCTTTCTTT CASSQDLYYGVSTEAFF
- TRBD1 TRBJ1-6 TRBV7-8 TGTGCCAGCAGTCGGACCGGGACAGGTCAATACCGGGGTTCACCCCTCCACTTT CASSRTGTGQYRGSPLHF
- TRBD1 TRBJ1-5 TRBV6-5 TGTGCCAGCTTCAGGACAGGGGTAATCAATCAGCCCCAGCATTTT CASFRTGVINQPQHF
few - TRBJ1-3 TRBV7-6 TGTGCCAGCAGCCCAATCGTTGGCTCGAGAGGAAACACCATATATTTT CASSPIVGSRGNTIYF
- TRBD1 TRBJ1-4 TRBV6-5 TGTGCCAGCAGTTCCCACGGGACAGGTGACGAAAAACTGTTTTTT CASSSHGTGDEKLFF
- TRBD1 TRBJ1-2 TRBV5-1 TGCGCCAGCAGCCCGGGTTTTGGACAGGGGGCCGGCTATGGCTACACCTTC CASSPGFGQGAGYGYTF
- - TRBJ2-5 TRBV5-1 TGCGCCAGCAGCTTGGCGGGACACAGCATACAAGAGACCCAGTACTTC CASSLAGHSIQETQYF
- TRBD1 TRBJ2-7 TRBV24-1 TGTGCCACCAGTGGGTTGGGACAGGGAACCTACGAGCAGTACTTC CATSGLGQGTYEQYF
few - TRBJ1-2 TRBV10-1 TGCGCCAGCAGTGAGTGGGTTAACTATGGCTACACCTTC CASSEWVNYGYTF
few - TRBJ2-7 TRBV2 TGTGCCAGCAATAGACAGACGACCTACGAGCAGTACTTC CASNRQTTYEQYF
- TRBD2 TRBJ2-3 TRBV6-5 TGTGCCAGCAGTTACTTCGCGGGGGGCCGGGCAGATACGCAGTATTTT CASSYFAGGRADTQYF
- - TRBJ2-4 TRBV5-1 TGCGCCAGCAGCTTGTTTCCGGGAATTGGAGCCAAAAACATTCAGTACTTC CASSLFPGIGAKNIQYF
- - TRBJ2-7 TRBV28 TGTGCCAGCAGCCTAACCATTTACGAGCAGTACTTC CASSLTIYEQYF